The next 14 T cell receptor beta chains were all read from a single sample in a study of shared clonotypes between healthy human individuals. Positively selected for CCR7, the CD45RO-negative cells used as naive CD8 cells excluded terminally differentiated effector memory CD45RA+ cells. Sequenced by immunoSEQ multiplex PCR; TCRdb stores in-frame clones only, minus some. Of 1.5 million to 2.5 million clones in the sample, around 96% were seen once. The specimen sequenced was naive CD8+ T cells sorted from blood. The receptors shown here come from a man aged 18-30 years in good health.

This sequence joins TRBV30 and TRBJ2-2; D possibly matches TRBD1 or TRBD2 (5 bases each). The CDR3 consists of 15 residues. Trimming took 1 base from V and 7 from J, leaving 16 bases between them. The V gene's germline CDR1 is GTSNPN and CDR2 SVGIG (reference sequence). Here the CDR3 DNA reads TGTGCCTGGAGTGAGGGGACCCATAGCCTCGGGGAGCTGTTTTTT. As protein: CAWSEGTHSLGELFF.

The chain joins TRBV7-9 to TRBJ2-7; 7 nucleotides agree with TRBD2. This CDR3 contains 12 residues. Germline trimming cut 8 bases from V and 2 bases from J; bases unmatched to any gene: 3. CDR1 SEHNR and CDR2 FQNEAQ come from the germline V gene (reference sequence). CDR3 region: CASLGGTYEQYF. Here the CDR3 DNA reads TGTGCCAGCCTGGGAGGGACCTACGAGCAGTACTTC.

This chain connects TRBV27 to TRBJ2-1; 9 bases map to TRBD2. Looked up from germline, CDR1 is MNHEY and CDR2 is SMNVEV (reference sequence). The CDR3 sequence is 17 residues long. The V gene end was trimmed by 5 bases and the J gene end by 8 bases; junction bases not matched to a gene: 16. CDR3 nucleotides: TGTGCCAGCAGTCCCCAGGGTGTGAGCGGGGGGTTCTATGAGCAGTTCTTC. It yields the protein CASSPQGVSGGFYEQFF.

J is TRBJ2-7 and V is TRBV6-1; D remains ambiguous. Germline lookup yields CDR1 MNHNS and CDR2 SASEGT. The CDR3 covers 13 residues. V gave up 4 bases and J gave up 2 bases, with 9 bases separating them. DNA for the CDR3: TGTGCCAGCAGTGCCACAGTCACCTACGAGCAGTACTTC. Its translation is CASSATVTYEQYF.

The V gene is TRBV6-5, the J gene TRBJ1-3, with D possibly matching TRBD1 (5 bases). This CDR3 contains 16 residues. Germline CDR1 and CDR2: MNHEY and SVGAGI. V lost 0 bases to trimming and J lost 6 bases, with 15 bases between them. The CDR3 reads CASSYSIGGEENTIYF. DNA of the CDR3: TGTGCCAGCAGTTACTCGATCGGGGGTGAAGAAAACACCATATATTTT.

V is TRBV4-3 and J is TRBJ2-5; 10 bases map to TRBD2. The V segment lost 4 bases and the J segment 4 bases; nucleotides outside the gene matches: 6. The germline V gene encodes CDR1 LGHNA and CDR2 YSLEER. This CDR3 spans 15 amino acids. The CDR3 DNA sequence: TGCGCCAGCAGCCCGGGACTAGCGTTGGGAGAGACCCAGTACTTC. Amino acid sequence: CASSPGLALGETQYF.

The chain combines TRBV5-8 with TRBJ1-1; D is unresolved. The CDR3 runs 14 residues. The germline gives CDR1 SGHTS, CDR2 YDEGEE. Trimming left V 1 base short and J 3 bases short, with 10 bases between. CDR3 amino acids: CASSLYAAYTEAFF. The CDR3 nucleotides read TGTGCCAGCAGCTTGTATGCGGCCTACACTGAAGCTTTCTTT.

The V gene is TRBV7-9, the J gene TRBJ2-1; no reliable D call. Trimming removed 1 base at V and 10 bases at J, with 11 bases between. Germline V gene data show CDR1 as SEHNR and CDR2 as FQNEAQ (reference sequence). The CDR3 loop spans 13 amino acids. CDR3 DNA sequence: TGTGCCAGCAGCTTAGGGCCGCGCCCGGAGCAGTTCTTC. It specifies CASSLGPRPEQFF.

The CDR3 spells CSVVAGRGTGELFF. CDR3 DNA: TGCAGCGTTGTGGCCGGGAGAGGCACCGGGGAGCTGTTTTTT. This chain links TRBV29-1 with TRBJ2-2; D is perhaps TRBD2 (6 bases). From germline, CDR1 is SQVTM and CDR2 ANQGSEA. The CDR3 extends over 14 amino acids. V shed 4 bases and J shed 4 bases, with 13 bases lying between them.

This clone was detected once. The V gene is TRBV7-9, the J gene TRBJ2-1; tentatively, D is TRBD1 or TRBD2 (5 bases each). The germline V and J ends were trimmed by 6 bases and 3 bases, with 12 bases remaining between them. Germline values: CDR1 SEHNR, CDR2 FQNEAQ (reference sequence). The CDR3 runs to 14 residues. DNA of the CDR3: TGTGCCAGCAGTTCGGGACCCTACTACAATGAGCAGTTCTTC. Residues: CASSSGPYYNEQFF.

The rearrangement uses TRBV6-7 and TRBJ2-6, with D uncertain. TRBV6-7 carries the ORF label, with uncertain function. Trimming took off 7 bases at V and 5 bases at J, with 12 bases between the two ends. There are 14 residues in the CDR3. The CDR3 spells CASNPTSRANVLTF. The CDR3 bases are TGTGCCAGCAACCCCACCTCCAGGGCCAACGTCCTGACTTTC.

This chain links TRBV19 with TRBJ2-1; TRBD2 matches 14 bases. Germline values: CDR1 LNHDA, CDR2 SQIVND (reference sequence). Trimming cost V 6 bases and J 4 bases; bases outside gene matches: 5. This CDR3 region has 16 residues. The DNA of the CDR3 is TGTGCCAGTAGATCCGGACTAGCGGGGGGATACAATGAGCAGTTCTTC. Encoded protein: CASRSGLAGGYNEQFF.

The chain is built from TRBV27 and TRBJ2-5, with 14 bases fitting TRBD2. CDR1 and CDR2 from the germline V gene are MNHEY and SMNVEV (reference sequence). V gave up 7 bases and J gave up 4 bases; unmatched junction bases: 14. The CDR3 runs 18 residues. This chain's CDR3 is CASTYSTSGGASIETQYF. The CDR3 nucleotides are TGTGCCAGCACCTACTCGACTAGCGGGGGGGCATCGATAGAGACCCAGTACTTC.

Of note for this clone: Additional DNA sequences in this sample encode the identical CDR3. The chain links TRBV19 to TRBJ2-2, with 7 bases that match TRBD1. The CDR3 sequence is 15 residues long. Germline CDR1 LNHDA, CDR2 SQIVND (reference sequence). The J segment lost 3 bases and the V segment lost 5 bases, leaving 6 bases of the junction unmatched. This chain's CDR3 is CASSRDREDTGELFF. The DNA for the CDR3 is TGTGCCAGTAGTCGAGACAGGGAAGACACCGGGGAGCTGTTTTTT.